The T cell receptor (beta chain) under discussion was sequenced for a study of CD8 T cells in ankylosing spondylitis. Overall study results and limits: Roughly 8 highly homologous variants formed a TCR beta motif that appeared characteristic of ankylosing spondylitis blood. Both synovial fluid and blood in reactive arthritis had previously been reported to carry some motif variants. Relatively scarce in peripheral blood, disease-linked clones were CD8+.

In making TCR beta libraries, quantitative 5'-RACE with molecular barcodes was used. TCRdb re-analysed the 5' RACE reads in MiXCR, keeping a single row per CDR3 protein. Among hundreds of thousands of distinct CDR3 sequences, 20% to 25% were seen once, and the ten largest hold about an eighth. This CDR3 region has 18 residues. V shed 0 bases and J 0 bases; nucleotides not matched to a gene: 11. Germline assignment: CDR1 ENHRY and CDR2 SYGVKD. This clonotype turned up a few times. Its target is not known. Sample: blood, either unsorted or a sorted T cell fraction (not recorded which). This clonotype was obtained from a male donor with ankylosing spondylitis or in good health (not recorded which). This chain connects TRBV10-3 to TRBJ2-7; 7 bases align to TRBD1. Here the CDR3 DNA reads TGTGCCATCAGTGAGTCCCAAGACAAGACAGGGAGCTCCTACGAGCAGTACTTC. Protein: CAISESQDKTGSSYEQYF.